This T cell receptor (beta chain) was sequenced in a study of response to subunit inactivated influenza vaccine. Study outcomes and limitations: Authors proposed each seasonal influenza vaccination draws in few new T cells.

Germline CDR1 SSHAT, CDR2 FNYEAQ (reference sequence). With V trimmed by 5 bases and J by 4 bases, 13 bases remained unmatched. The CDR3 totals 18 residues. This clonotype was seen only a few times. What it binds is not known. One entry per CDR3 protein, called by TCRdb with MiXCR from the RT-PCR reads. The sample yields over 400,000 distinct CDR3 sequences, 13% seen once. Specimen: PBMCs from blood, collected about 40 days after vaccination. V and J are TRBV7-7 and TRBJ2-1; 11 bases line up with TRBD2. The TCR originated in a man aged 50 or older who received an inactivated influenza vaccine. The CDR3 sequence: CASSPRTSGRAGYNEQFF. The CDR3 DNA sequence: TGTGCCAGCAGCCCGAGGACTAGCGGGCGGGCGGGGTACAATGAGCAGTTCTTC. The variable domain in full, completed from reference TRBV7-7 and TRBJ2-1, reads GAGVSQSPRYKVTKRGQDVTLRCDPISSHATLYWYQQALGQGPEFLTYFNYEAQPDKSGLPSDRFSAERPEGSISTLTIQRTEQRDSAMYRCASSPRTSGRAGYNEQFFGPGTRLTVL.